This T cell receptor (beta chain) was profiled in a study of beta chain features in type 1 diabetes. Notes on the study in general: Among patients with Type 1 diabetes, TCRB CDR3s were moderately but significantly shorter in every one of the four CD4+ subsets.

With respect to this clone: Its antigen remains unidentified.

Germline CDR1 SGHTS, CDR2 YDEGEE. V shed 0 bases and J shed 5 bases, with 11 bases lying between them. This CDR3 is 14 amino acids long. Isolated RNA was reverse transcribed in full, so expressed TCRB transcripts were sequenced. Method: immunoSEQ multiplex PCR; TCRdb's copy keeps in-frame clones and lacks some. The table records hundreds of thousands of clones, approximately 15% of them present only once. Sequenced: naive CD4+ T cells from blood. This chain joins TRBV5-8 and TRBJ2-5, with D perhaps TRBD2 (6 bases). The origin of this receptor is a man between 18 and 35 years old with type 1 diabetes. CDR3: CASSLANRGETQYF. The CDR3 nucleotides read TGTGCCAGCAGCTTGGCAAATCGGGGGGAGACCCAGTACTTC.